One T cell receptor (beta chain) is described in this entry. Its antigen is still unknown. While unrecorded immune exposures were likely, the donors were nominally healthy when sampled. Unmatched junction bases numbered 3, after V lost 3 bases and J lost 0 bases. The CDR3 is 15 residues long. Germline V gene lookup returns CDR1 SGHRS and CDR2 YFSETQ. The data belong to a study of cytomegalovirus exposure and HLA in healthy donors. Study-wide results and limits: According to a later analysis, donors in an Asian-associated ancestry cluster reportedly had fewer N-insertions than the approximately 670-donor mean.

The PCR was carried out with 60 Vbeta primers and 13 Jbeta primers. TCRdb's copy holds only in-frame clones and misses some; the assay was immunoSEQ multiplex PCR. This sample's table reports more than 45,000 clones. The chain uses TRBV5-1 and TRBJ1-1; 9 nucleotides match TRBD1. The TCR was taken from a male donor in good health and CMV-seronegative. The sequenced material came from PBMCs. CDR3 region: CASSWTGAMNTEAFF. The CDR3 nucleotides are TGCGCCAGCAGCTGGACAGGGGCAATGAACACTGAAGCTTTCTTT.